This record looks at one T cell receptor (beta chain) sequence and its context. Its specificity is not known. The method was immunoSEQ multiplex PCR; TCRdb's version includes in-frame clones alone and lacks a portion of them. This table has 1.6 million or so clones, around 95% appearing once. The data originate from a study of shared clonotypes between healthy human individuals. Study at large: Three plates each covered CD4 naive and memory; CD8 naive two, CD8 memory one. Study conclusions and caveats: Naive subsets usually exceeded memory subsets in estimated richness. In a few donors, around 4.5% of naive CD4 clonotypes appeared in common.

This CDR3 has 15 amino acids. Trimming cost V 3 bases and J 7 bases, with 19 bases left between them. Germline assignment: CDR1 MGHRA and CDR2 YSYEKL. J is TRBJ2-7 and V is TRBV4-1, with D maybe TRBD1 (5 bases). This receptor was taken from a young man in good health. The specimen sequenced was naive CD4+ T cells sorted from blood. Indicated subset: CD45RA+ positively selected. The CDR3 DNA reads TGCGCCAGCAGCCATTTGACAACAGGAAGGTGGGAGCAGTACTTC. It codes for CASSHLTTGRWEQYF.